This entry is about one TCR beta chain. What this receptor recognizes is not known. Base qualities are not at hand, and no much larger clone is one base apart. The germline V gene specifies SGHAT as CDR1 and FQNNGV as CDR2. Taken from cysteine to phenylalanine, the CDR3 has 15 residues. Solely the CDR3 DNA is kept, with 45 bases framed from the first base. V sheds 2 bases and J sheds 2 bases, leaving 9 bases between their ends. The sample originates from a study of lymphopenia after photon versus proton radiotherapy (dated by TCRdb to the late 2010s). Study-wide context: Photon and proton radiation therapy were compared by the study for their immunological effects in patients with gastrointestinal tumors who developed high-grade lymphopenia. The 20 or so patients in the cohort had gastrointestinal tumors, were treated with either photon or proton therapy, and subsequently developed lymphopenia. The study aimed to characterize how the two radiation modalities differ in their impact on the immune system.

The protocol used for the library was the immunoSEQ multiplex PCR assay. Deep sequencing of rearranged TCR beta loci, alongside multiparametric flow cytometry, was used to profile T cell repertoires. In its TCRdb copy, this immuneACCESS table keeps in-frame sequences only and misses some clones. Where compared with another copy, unresolved V genes explain less than half of these, and the others have no known cause. The sample table shows approximately 70,000 clones, and roughly 87% are seen once. The ten largest clones add up to over 10% of the sample. Here is what the overall study found, with its caveats: The survival association was assessed only in patients who died, and better survival with proton therapy was presented by the authors as a possibility rather than a demonstrated result. Once the lymphocyte count had reached its nadir, the repertoires of photon-treated patients showed oligoclonal expansion, particularly of CD8+ Temra cells, and this expansion drove the decline in diversity. Across the cohort, among patients who died, a greater drop in TCR diversity after the nadir was inversely correlated with overall survival time. During treatment, patients who received proton therapy stayed relatively stable, whereas patients who received photon therapy lost naive T cells and TCR diversity and gained effector/memory populations.

Here the chain combines TRBV11-2 and TRBJ1-4; TRBD1 is a weak D gene call, 5 bases matching. This TCR was recovered from a man at least 80 years old with esophageal cancer. Source: peripheral blood, taken from a patient treated with proton-based radiotherapy. At the DNA level, the sequence is TGTGCCAGCAGCTTATCAGGGTCGACTAATGAAAAACTGTTTTTT. Translated, it gives CASSLSGSTNEKLFF.